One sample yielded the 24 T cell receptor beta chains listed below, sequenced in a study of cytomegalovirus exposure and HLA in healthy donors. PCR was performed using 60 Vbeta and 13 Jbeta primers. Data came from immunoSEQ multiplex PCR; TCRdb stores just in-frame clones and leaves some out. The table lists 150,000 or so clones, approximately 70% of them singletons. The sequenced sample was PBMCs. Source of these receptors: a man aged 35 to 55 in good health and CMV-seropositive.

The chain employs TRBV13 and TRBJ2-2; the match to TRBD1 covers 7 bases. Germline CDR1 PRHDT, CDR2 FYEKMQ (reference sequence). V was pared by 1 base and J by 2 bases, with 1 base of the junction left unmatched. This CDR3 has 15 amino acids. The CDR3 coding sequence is TGTGCCAGCAGCTTAGCAGGGGGAAACACCGGGGAGCTGTTTTTT. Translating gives CASSLAGGNTGELFF.

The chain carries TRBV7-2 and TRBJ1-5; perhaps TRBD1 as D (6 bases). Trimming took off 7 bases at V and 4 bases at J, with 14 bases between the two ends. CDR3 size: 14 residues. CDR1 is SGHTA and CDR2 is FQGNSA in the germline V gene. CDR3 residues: CASTAGQPNQPQHF. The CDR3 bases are TGTGCCAGCACCGCTGGACAGCCTAATCAGCCCCAGCATTTT.

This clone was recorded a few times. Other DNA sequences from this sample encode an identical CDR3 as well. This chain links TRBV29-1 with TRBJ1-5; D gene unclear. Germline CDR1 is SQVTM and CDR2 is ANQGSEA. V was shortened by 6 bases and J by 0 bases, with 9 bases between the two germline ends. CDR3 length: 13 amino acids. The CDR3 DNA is TGCAGCGTGGCACGGGATAGCAATCAGCCCCAGCATTTT. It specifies CSVARDSNQPQHF.

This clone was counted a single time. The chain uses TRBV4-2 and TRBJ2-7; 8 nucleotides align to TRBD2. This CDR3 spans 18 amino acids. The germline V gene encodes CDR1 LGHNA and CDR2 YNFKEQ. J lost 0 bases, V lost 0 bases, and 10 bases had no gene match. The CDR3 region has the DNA TGTGCCAGCAGCCAAGAGGGGAGTAGCGGGATAAGCTCCTACGAGCAGTACTTC. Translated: CASSQEGSSGISSYEQYF.

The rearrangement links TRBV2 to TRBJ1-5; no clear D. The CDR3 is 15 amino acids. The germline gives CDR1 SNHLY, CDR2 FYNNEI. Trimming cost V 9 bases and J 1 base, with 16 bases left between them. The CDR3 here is CASRPQLRSNQPQHF. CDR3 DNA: TGTGCCAGTCGCCCCCAACTCCGGAGCAATCAGCCCCAGCATTTT.

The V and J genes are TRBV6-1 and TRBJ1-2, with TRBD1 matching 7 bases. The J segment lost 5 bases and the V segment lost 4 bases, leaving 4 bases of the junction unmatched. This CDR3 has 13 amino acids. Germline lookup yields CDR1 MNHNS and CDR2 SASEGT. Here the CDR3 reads CASSVQGLYGYTF. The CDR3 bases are TGTGCCAGCAGTGTACAGGGGCTGTATGGCTACACCTTC.

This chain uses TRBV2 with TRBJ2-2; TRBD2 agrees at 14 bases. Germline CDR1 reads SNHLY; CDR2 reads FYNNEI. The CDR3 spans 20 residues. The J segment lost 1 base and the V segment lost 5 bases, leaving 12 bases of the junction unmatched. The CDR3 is CASSPRATSGGARNTGELFF. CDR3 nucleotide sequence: TGTGCCAGCAGTCCGCGGGCGACTAGCGGGGGGGCCCGGAACACCGGGGAGCTGTTTTTT.

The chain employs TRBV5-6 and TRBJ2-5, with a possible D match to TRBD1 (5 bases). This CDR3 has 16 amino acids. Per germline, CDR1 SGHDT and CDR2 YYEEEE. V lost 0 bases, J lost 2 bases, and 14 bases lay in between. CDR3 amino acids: CASSLGTGVRQETQYF. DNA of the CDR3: TGTGCCAGCAGCTTGGGAACAGGTGTGAGGCAAGAGACCCAGTACTTC.

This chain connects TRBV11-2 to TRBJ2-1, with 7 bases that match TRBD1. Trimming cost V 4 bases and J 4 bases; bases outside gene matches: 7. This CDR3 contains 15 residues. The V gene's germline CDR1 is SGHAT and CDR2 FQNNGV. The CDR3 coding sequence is TGTGCCAGCAGCTCCGGGACAGTAAGTTACAATGAGCAGTTCTTC. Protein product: CASSSGTVSYNEQFF.

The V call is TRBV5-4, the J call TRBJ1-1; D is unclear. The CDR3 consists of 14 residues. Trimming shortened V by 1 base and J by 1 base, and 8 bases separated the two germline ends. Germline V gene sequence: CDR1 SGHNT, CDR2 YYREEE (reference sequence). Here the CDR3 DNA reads TGTGCCAGCAGCTTGTCGAGAGGGAACACTGAAGCTTTCTTT. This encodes CASSLSRGNTEAFF.

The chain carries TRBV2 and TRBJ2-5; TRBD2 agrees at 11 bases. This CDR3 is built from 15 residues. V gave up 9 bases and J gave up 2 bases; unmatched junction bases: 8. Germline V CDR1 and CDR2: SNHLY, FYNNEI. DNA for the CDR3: TGTGCCAGTCGAGCGGGACTAGCGGTACAAGAGACCCAGTACTTC. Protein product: CASRAGLAVQETQYF.

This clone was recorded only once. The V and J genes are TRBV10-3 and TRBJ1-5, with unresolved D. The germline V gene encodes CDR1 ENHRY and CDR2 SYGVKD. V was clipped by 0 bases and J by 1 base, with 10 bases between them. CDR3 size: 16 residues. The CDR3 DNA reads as TGTGCCATCAGTGAGTCAGAGGAGACGAGCAATCAGCCCCAGCATTTT. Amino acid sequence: CAISESEETSNQPQHF.

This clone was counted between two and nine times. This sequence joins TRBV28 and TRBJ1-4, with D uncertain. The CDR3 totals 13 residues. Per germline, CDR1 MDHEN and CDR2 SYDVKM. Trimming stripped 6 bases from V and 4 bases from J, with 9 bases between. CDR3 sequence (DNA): TGTGCCAGCAGCGGAGGGCTTAATGAAAAACTGTTTTTT. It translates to CASSGGLNEKLFF.

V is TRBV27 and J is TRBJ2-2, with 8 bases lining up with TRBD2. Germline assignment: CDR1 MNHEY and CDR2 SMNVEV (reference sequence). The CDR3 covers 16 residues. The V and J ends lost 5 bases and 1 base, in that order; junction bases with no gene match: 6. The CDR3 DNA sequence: TGTGCCAGCAGTCCCCTGGCGGGGGGGAACACCGGGGAGCTGTTTTTT. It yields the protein CASSPLAGGNTGELFF.

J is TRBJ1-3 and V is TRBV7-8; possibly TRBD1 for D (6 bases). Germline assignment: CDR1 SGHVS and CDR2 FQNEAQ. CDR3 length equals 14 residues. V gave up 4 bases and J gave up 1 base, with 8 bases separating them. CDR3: CASSSGTSGNTIYF. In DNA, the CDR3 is TGTGCCAGCAGCTCAGGGACATCTGGAAACACCATATATTTT.

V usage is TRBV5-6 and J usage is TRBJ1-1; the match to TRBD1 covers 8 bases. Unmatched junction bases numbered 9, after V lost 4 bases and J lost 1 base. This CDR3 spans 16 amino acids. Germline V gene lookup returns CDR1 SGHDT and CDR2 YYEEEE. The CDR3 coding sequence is TGTGCCAGCAGCCGGGTGGCAGGGGGCCGGAACACTGAAGCTTTCTTT. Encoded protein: CASSRVAGGRNTEAFF. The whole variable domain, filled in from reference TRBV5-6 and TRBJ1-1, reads DAGVTQSPTHLIKTRGQQVTLRCSPKSGHDTVSWYQQALGQGPQFIFQYYEEEERQRGNFPDRFSGHQFPNYSSELNVNALLLGDSALYLCASSRVAGGRNTEAFFGQGTRLTVV.

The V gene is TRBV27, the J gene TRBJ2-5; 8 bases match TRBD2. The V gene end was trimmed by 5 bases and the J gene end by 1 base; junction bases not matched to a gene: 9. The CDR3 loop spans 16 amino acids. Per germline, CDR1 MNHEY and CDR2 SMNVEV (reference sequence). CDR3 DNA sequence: TGTGCCAGCAGTCCCCAGCGGGGGTCCCCCCAAGAGACCCAGTACTTC. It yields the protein CASSPQRGSPQETQYF.

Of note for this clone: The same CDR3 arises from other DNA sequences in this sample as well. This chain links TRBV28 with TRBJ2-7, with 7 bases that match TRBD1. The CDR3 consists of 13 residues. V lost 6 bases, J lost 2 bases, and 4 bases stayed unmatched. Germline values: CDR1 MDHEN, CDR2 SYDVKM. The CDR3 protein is CASSTTGPYEQYF. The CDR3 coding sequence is TGTGCCAGCAGCACGACAGGGCCCTACGAGCAGTACTTC. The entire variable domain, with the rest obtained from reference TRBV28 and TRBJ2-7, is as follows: DVKVTQSSRYLVKRTGEKVFLECVQDMDHENMFWYRQDPGLGLRLIYFSYDVKMKEKGDIPEGYSVSREKKERFSLILESASTNQTSMYLCASSTTGPYEQYFGPGTRLTVT.

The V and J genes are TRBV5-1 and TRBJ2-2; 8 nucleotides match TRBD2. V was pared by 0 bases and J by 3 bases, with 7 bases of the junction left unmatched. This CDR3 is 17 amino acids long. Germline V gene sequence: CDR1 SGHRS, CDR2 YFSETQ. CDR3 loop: CASSLAPRGADTGELFF. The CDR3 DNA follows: TGCGCCAGCAGCTTGGCCCCGCGGGGGGCGGACACCGGGGAGCTGTTTTTT. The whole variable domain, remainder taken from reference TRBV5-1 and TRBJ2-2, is KAGVTQTPRYLIKTRGQQVTLSCSPISGHRSVSWYQQTPGQGLQFLFEYFSETQRNKGNFPGRFSGRQFSNSRSEMNVSTLELGDSALYLCASSLAPRGADTGELFFGEGSRLTVL.

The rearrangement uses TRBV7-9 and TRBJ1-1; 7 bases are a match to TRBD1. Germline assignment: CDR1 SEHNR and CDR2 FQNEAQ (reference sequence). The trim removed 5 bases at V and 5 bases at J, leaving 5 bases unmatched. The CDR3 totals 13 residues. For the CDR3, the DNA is TGTGCCAGCAGCCCGGGCAGGGGGACTGAAGCTTTCTTT. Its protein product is CASSPGRGTEAFF.

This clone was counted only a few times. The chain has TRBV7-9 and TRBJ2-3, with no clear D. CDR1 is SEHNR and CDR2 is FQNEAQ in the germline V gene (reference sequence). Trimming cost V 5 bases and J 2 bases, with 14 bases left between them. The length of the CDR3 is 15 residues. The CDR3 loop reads CASSPPAAATDTQYF. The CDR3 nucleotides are TGTGCCAGCAGCCCCCCGGCCGCGGCCACAGATACGCAGTATTTT.

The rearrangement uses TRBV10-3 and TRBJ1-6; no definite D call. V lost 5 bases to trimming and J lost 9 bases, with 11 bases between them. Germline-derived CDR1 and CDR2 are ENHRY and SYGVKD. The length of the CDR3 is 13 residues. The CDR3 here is CAISSDEGSPLHF. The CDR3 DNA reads TGTGCCATCAGTAGCGACGAAGGTTCACCCCTCCACTTT.

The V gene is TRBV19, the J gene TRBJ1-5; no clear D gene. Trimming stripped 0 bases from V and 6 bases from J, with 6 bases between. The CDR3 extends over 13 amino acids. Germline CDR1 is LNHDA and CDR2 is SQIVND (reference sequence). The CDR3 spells CASSIDRRQPQHF. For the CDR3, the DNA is TGTGCCAGTAGTATAGATCGTCGTCAGCCCCAGCATTTT.

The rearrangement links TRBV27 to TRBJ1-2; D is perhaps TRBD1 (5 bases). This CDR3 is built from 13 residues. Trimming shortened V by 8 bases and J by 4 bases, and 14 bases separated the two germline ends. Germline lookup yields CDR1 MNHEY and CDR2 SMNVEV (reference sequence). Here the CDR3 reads CASAGGSSYGYTF. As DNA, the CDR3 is TGTGCCAGCGCCGGGGGGTCGAGCTATGGCTACACCTTC.